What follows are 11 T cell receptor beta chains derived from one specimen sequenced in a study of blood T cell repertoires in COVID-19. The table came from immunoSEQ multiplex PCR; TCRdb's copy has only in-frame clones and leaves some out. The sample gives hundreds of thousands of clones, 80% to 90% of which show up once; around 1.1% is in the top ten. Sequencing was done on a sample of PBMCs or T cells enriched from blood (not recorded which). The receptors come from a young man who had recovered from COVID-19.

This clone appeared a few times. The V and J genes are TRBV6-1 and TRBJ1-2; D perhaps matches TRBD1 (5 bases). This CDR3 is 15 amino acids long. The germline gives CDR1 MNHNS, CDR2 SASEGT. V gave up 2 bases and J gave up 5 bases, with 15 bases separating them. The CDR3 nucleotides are TGTGCCAGCAGTGAAAGGATAACAGGTTCATATGGCTACACCTTC. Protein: CASSERITGSYGYTF.

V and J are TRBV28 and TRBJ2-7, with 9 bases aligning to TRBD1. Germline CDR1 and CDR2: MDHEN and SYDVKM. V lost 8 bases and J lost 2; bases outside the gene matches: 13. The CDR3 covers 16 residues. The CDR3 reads CASGYTGTGNTYEQYF. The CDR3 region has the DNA TGTGCCAGCGGATACACCGGGACAGGGAATACCTACGAGCAGTACTTC.

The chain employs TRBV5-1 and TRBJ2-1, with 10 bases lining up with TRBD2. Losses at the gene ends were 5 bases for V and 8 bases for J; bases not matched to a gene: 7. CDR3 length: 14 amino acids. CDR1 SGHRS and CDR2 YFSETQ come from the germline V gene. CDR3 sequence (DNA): TGCGCCAGCAGGGCCGGGACTAGCGTCGATGAGCAGTTCTTC. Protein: CASRAGTSVDEQFF.

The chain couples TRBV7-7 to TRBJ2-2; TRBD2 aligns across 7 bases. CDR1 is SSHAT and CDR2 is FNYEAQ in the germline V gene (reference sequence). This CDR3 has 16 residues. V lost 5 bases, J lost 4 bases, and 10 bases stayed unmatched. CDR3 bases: TGTGCCAGCAGCCCCCTCGCGGGAGTTTTCACCGGGGAGCTGTTTTTT. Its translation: CASSPLAGVFTGELFF.

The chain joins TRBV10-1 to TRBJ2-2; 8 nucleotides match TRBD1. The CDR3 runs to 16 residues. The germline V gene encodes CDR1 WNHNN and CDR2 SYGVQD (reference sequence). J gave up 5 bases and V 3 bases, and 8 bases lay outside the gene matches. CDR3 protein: CASSDLYRTGTGELFF. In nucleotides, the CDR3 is TGCGCCAGCAGTGATCTCTACAGGACAGGGACCGGGGAGCTGTTTTTT.

The CDR3 region is CSVAVGGREQYF. In DNA, the CDR3 is TGCAGCGTTGCGGTGGGAGGTAGGGAGCAGTACTTC. The gene calls are TRBV29-1 and TRBJ2-7, with D tentatively TRBD2 (6 bases). Germline V lookup: CDR1 SQVTM, CDR2 ANQGSEA. V was trimmed by 4 bases and J by 7 bases, leaving 14 bases between them. There are 12 residues in the CDR3.

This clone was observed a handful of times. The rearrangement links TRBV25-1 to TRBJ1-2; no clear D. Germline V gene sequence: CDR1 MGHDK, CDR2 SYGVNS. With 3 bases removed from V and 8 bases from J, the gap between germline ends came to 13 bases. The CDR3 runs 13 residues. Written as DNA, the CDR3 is TGTGCCAGCAGTGATTATCTGGAGGTCGGCTACACCTTC. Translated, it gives CASSDYLEVGYTF.

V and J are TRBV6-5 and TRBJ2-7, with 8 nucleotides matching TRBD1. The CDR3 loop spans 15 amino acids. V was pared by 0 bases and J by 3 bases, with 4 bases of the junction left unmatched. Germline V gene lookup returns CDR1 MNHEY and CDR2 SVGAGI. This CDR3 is CASSYSAGTGYEQYF. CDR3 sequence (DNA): TGTGCCAGCAGTTACTCCGCCGGGACAGGCTACGAGCAGTACTTC.

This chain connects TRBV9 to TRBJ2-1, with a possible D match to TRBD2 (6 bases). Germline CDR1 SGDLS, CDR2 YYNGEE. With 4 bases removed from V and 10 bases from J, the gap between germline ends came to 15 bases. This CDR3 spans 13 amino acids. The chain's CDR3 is CASSFRAGDEQFF. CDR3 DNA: TGTGCCAGCAGCTTCCGAGCGGGTGACGAGCAGTTCTTC.

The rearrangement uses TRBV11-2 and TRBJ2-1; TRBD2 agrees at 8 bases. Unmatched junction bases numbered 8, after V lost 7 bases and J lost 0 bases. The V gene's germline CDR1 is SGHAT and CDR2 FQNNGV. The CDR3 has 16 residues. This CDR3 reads CASIRRTSPSYNEQFF. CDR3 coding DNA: TGTGCCAGCATACGTAGGACTAGCCCCTCCTACAATGAGCAGTTCTTC.

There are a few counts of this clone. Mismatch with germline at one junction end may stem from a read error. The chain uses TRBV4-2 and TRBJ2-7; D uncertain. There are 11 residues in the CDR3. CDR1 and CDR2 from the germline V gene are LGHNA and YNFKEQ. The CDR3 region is CASSHSHEQYF. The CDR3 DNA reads TGTGCCAGCAGCCACTCCCACGAGCAGTACTTC.